The entry that follows covers one T cell receptor beta chain sequence. Its antigen is not yet known. No base qualities exist here, and no much larger clone lies one base off it. TCRbeta CDR3 regions were amplified from genomic DNA using the immunoSEQ Assay, a bias-controlled multiplex PCR. The published analysis was carried out like this. Nucleated cell counts per sample were estimated from amplification of reference gene primers within the assay. To quantify the absolute abundance of each unique TCRbeta CDR3 rearrangement, sequence reads were collapsed and filtered. For each sample, productive Simpson clonality was calculated as the square root of Simpson's diversity index over productive rearrangements. The table comes from immuneACCESS by way of TCRdb, which keeps in-frame sequences with V and J called. Part of the clones is missing from these tables; in studies checked, under half for an unresolved V gene and the rest for unknown reasons. V, J and clone size reflect that table, while D and trimming were determined from the DNA. The sample has 95,000 to 150,000 clones on record, around 90% of them singletons. The ten largest make up 1.5% of the sample.

V is cut back by 6 bases and J by 4 bases, with 6 bases in the junction unmatched. CDR1 is given as MNHEY and CDR2 as SVGAGI, both from the germline V gene. Reading from cysteine to phenylalanine, the CDR3 counts 15 amino acids. Left in the record is the CDR3 DNA by itself, 45 bases read in frame from the first base. Whole blood was collected in K2EDTA tubes by collaborating institutions according to the institutions' own protocols. For TCRbeta analysis, collaborators shipped samples in one of three forms: frozen whole blood, isolated PBMCs, or DNA extracted from either of those sample types. This specimen belongs to a study of blood T cell repertoires in COVID-19 (dated by TCRdb to 2020 to 2022). Background for the entire study: The collaborator samples originated in the United States, Italy and Spain and spanned the acute and convalescent phases of COVID-19. The prospective study material was composed of cDNA or gDNA derived from T cells, B-cell-depleted T cells, or PBMCs. The dataset comprised deeply sampled blood TCRbeta repertoires from subjects exposed to, actively infected with, or recovered from COVID-19. The repertoires were released in a freely available public database intended as a resource for research on the immune response to SARS-CoV-2. The samples were drawn from the first 160 participants of the ongoing ImmuneRACE study and from some 1,300 subjects provided by 6 global collaborators. Sample metadata almost always included a de-identified subject ID, COVID-19 status, age in years and sex. Where available, HLA class I and class II types were taken from metadata supplied by the sample provider and were not determined by assay-based typing. Results and caveats for the whole study, not just this receptor: The amount of clinical and demographic metadata varied by source and participant and was provided uncurated.

This chain joins TRBV6-5 to TRBJ2-1; 10 nucleotides in the junction match TRBD1. The source material was peripheral blood. The clonotype was recovered from a human donor in a cohort sampled during active COVID-19. The CDR3 reads CASRTGQGRYNEQFF. The DNA sequence is given as TGTGCCAGCAGGACGGGACAGGGGAGATACAATGAGCAGTTCTTC.